Detailed here is one T cell receptor (beta chain). Its antigen is unidentified. Quantitative barcoded 5'-RACE was used to prepare TCR beta libraries. MiXCR, run by TCRdb on the 5' RACE reads, gives a single entry per CDR3 protein. The sample shows 250,000 or so distinct CDR3 sequences, about 11% of them seen only once. Germline V gene lookup returns CDR1 SEHNR and CDR2 FQNEAQ (reference sequence). Trimming cost V 1 base and J 7 bases, with 14 bases left between them. CDR3 length: 14 residues. The data were taken from a study of CD8 T cells in ankylosing spondylitis. Findings and limits, study-wide: Disease-linked clones reportedly concentrated significantly in matched ankylosing spondylitis synovial fluid. Roughly eight highly homologous variants made up a TCR beta motif that seemed to typify ankylosing spondylitis blood.

The sequencing input was blood, either unsorted or a sorted T cell fraction (not recorded which). The TCR originated in a male donor with ankylosing spondylitis or in good health (not recorded which). The V gene is TRBV7-9, the J gene TRBJ2-7; the D gene is possibly TRBD2 (5 bases). The CDR3 here is CASSLGGSAWEQYF. CDR3 DNA: TGTGCCAGCAGCTTAGGAGGGTCGGCTTGGGAGCAGTACTTC.